The rows below give T cell receptor beta chains drawn from one sample of a study of shared clonotypes between healthy human individuals. Some clones are missing from TCRdb's copy, which holds only in-frame ones; the method was immunoSEQ multiplex PCR. The sample lists under 2,000,000 clones; about 94% were seen once. The sequenced sample was naive CD8+ T cells sorted from blood. Source of these receptors: a man younger than 30 in good health. The CDR3 runs from the conserved cysteine through the conserved F or W.

V gene: TRBV7-8; J gene: TRBJ1-1; CDR3 length: 16; CDR3 protein: CASSLGGGGGNTEAFF
V gene: TRBV6-5; J gene: TRBJ1-1; CDR3 length: 13; CDR3 protein: CASSTGQGNEAFF
V gene: TRBV27; J gene: TRBJ1-1; CDR3 length: 13; CDR3 protein: CASSAGTAAEAFF
V gene: TRBV10-2; J gene: TRBJ2-7; CDR3 length: 15; CDR3 protein: CASSETGTATYEQYF
V gene: TRBV19; J gene: TRBJ1-6; CDR3 length: 16; CDR3 protein: CASSIRAGTMNSPLHF
V gene: TRBV7-9; J gene: TRBJ2-7; CDR3 length: 12; CDR3 protein: CASSPVSFEQYF
V gene: TRBV7-9; J gene: TRBJ2-6; CDR3 length: 19; CDR3 protein: CASSLEGQGGNSGANVLTF
V gene: TRBV7-9; J gene: TRBJ2-7; CDR3 length: 14; CDR3 protein: CASSADGGSYEQYF
V gene: TRBV19; J gene: TRBJ2-7; CDR3 length: 14; CDR3 protein: CASSTLAGSYEQYF
V gene: TRBV6-5; J gene: TRBJ2-7; CDR3 length: 12; CDR3 protein: CASSYPAYEQYF
V gene: TRBV5-6; J gene: TRBJ1-4; CDR3 length: 15; CDR3 protein: CASSFGTGGNEKLFF
V gene: TRBV30; J gene: TRBJ2-1; CDR3 length: 15; CDR3 protein: CAWSVGGGPYNEQFF
V gene: TRBV5-1; J gene: TRBJ1-4; CDR3 length: 17; CDR3 protein: CASSLGGGQLLVEKLFF
V gene: TRBV5-6; J gene: TRBJ2-3; CDR3 length: 17; CDR3 protein: CASSLVAAGAEEDTQYF
V gene: TRBV6-5; J gene: TRBJ1-1; CDR3 length: 14; CDR3 protein: CASSYSPGVAEAFF
V gene: TRBV6-5; J gene: TRBJ2-7; CDR3 length: 13; CDR3 protein: CASSYSGAYEQYF
V gene: TRBV13; J gene: TRBJ2-2; CDR3 length: 16; CDR3 protein: CASSLGNQGLTGELFF
V gene: TRBV27; J gene: TRBJ2-7; CDR3 length: 13; CDR3 protein: CASSQGLSYEQYF
V gene: TRBV21-1; J gene: TRBJ1-2; CDR3 length: 13; CDR3 protein: CASSSPGTGTITF
V gene: TRBV6-1; J gene: TRBJ2-2; CDR3 length: 15; CDR3 protein: CASSEEEGPTGELFF
V gene: TRBV4-1; J gene: TRBJ2-5; CDR3 length: 15; CDR3 protein: CASSLASGSRETQYF
V gene: TRBV21-1; J gene: TRBJ2-1; CDR3 length: 14; CDR3 protein: CASSKTGANNEQFF